A single sample is the source of the 32 T cell receptor beta chains below, sequenced in a study of blood T cell repertoires in COVID-19. Libraries were prepared by immunoSEQ multiplex PCR; TCRdb keeps only in-frame clonotypes and omits some of them. This sample carries about 64,000 clones, 65% to 90% of them seen once, and the ten largest clones take around 1.2%. Specimen: peripheral blood. All receptors come from a man in his forties or fifties with acute or convalescent COVID-19.

The rearrangement joins TRBV29-1 to TRBJ2-4; tentative D call: TRBD2 (5 bases). V gave up 3 bases and J gave up 0 bases, with 21 bases separating them. CDR1 and CDR2 from the germline V gene are SQVTM and ANQGSEA. The length of the CDR3 is 18 residues. The CDR3 DNA sequence: TGCAGCGTTGAGGGTTCCGGAGGACGGACCAAAGCCAAAAACATTCAGTACTTC. Protein sequence: CSVEGSGGRTKAKNIQYF.

The chain links TRBV24-1 to TRBJ1-2; TRBD1 agrees at 9 bases. CDR1 and CDR2 (germline): KGHDR, SFDVKD. Trimming took 3 bases from V and 6 from J; bases not matched to a gene: 10. There are 16 residues in the CDR3. As DNA, the CDR3 is TGTGCCACCAGTGATCCCAAGACAGGGGGTGTTGATGGCTACACCTTC. Its translation: CATSDPKTGGVDGYTF.

This chain uses TRBV19 with TRBJ2-1, with D hard to call. Germline CDR1 reads LNHDA; CDR2 reads SQIVND (reference sequence). CDR3 length equals 12 residues. V gave up 1 base and J gave up 7 bases, with 5 bases separating them. Written as DNA, the CDR3 is TGTGCCAGTAGTATAGGGCGGAATGAGCAGTTCTTC. Translating gives CASSIGRNEQFF.

This clone has a handful of counts. This sequence joins TRBV7-9 and TRBJ2-6; TRBD2 might be the D (6 bases). V lost 5 bases, J lost 0 bases, and 17 bases lay in between. The germline V gene encodes CDR1 SEHNR and CDR2 FQNEAQ (reference sequence). The CDR3 is made up of 18 amino acids. Here the CDR3 DNA reads TGTGCCAGCAGCCTCCTGGGGGGACCACCCTCTGGGGCCAACGTCCTGACTTTC. Translating gives CASSLLGGPPSGANVLTF.

V usage is TRBV3-1 (or the pseudogene TRBV3-2) and J usage is TRBJ1-1; 8 bases are shared with TRBD1. This CDR3 region has 17 residues. With 2 bases clipped from V and 4 bases from J, the junction kept 12 bases outside the gene matches. Germline lookup yields CDR1 LGHDT and CDR2 YNNKEL (reference sequence). The CDR3 DNA reads as TGTGCCAGCAGCCAAACCCCCGCCGGGACAGGCAGCACTGAAGCTTTCTTT. As protein: CASSQTPAGTGSTEAFF.

V gene TRBV7-9 combines with J gene TRBJ1-1; TRBD1 is a possible D gene (5 bases). The CDR3 loop spans 12 amino acids. Trimming stripped 5 bases from V and 7 bases from J, with 11 bases between. Per the germline V gene, CDR1 is SEHNR and CDR2 is FQNEAQ (reference sequence). Here the CDR3 reads CASSVNRREAFF. As DNA, the CDR3 is TGTGCCAGCAGCGTCAACAGGCGTGAAGCTTTCTTT.

The chain joins TRBV14 to TRBJ1-1; 9 nucleotides agree with TRBD1. Trimming cost V 6 bases and J 5 bases; bases outside gene matches: 7. Germline V lookup: CDR1 SGHDN, CDR2 FVKESK. The CDR3 length is 14 residues. CDR3 sequence reads: CASRLGTGSTEAFF. CDR3 sequence (DNA): TGTGCCAGCAGACTAGGGACAGGGTCGACTGAAGCTTTCTTT.

V is TRBV7-8 and J is TRBJ2-7; 13 bases agree with TRBD2. Per the germline V gene, CDR1 is SGHVS and CDR2 is FQNEAQ. The CDR3 consists of 18 residues. The trim removed 5 bases at V and 0 bases at J, leaving 10 bases unmatched. The CDR3: CASSAGTSGIEYSYEQYF. CDR3 in DNA: TGTGCCAGCAGCGCCGGGACTAGCGGGATCGAATACTCCTACGAGCAGTACTTC.

This chain links TRBV30 with TRBJ2-7; TRBD1 matches at 9 bases. Germline V CDR1 and CDR2: GTSNPN, SVGIG (reference sequence). The CDR3 contains 14 residues. The V segment lost 3 bases and the J segment 3 bases; nucleotides outside the gene matches: 6. The CDR3: CAWRFGQGLYEQYF. The CDR3 DNA reads as TGTGCCTGGAGATTCGGACAGGGGCTCTACGAGCAGTACTTC.

The chain uses TRBV19 and TRBJ1-2; 7 nucleotides match TRBD1. This CDR3 spans 12 amino acids. After removal of 9 bases from V and 5 bases from J, the junction contained 6 bases not matched to a gene. Germline V CDR1 and CDR2: LNHDA, SQIVND (reference sequence). This CDR3 reads CASRTGVYGYTF. In DNA form, the CDR3 reads TGTGCCAGCCGAACAGGGGTTTATGGCTACACCTTC.

This clone was recorded only once. This chain links TRBV30 with TRBJ1-3; D gene unclear. Germline CDR1 GTSNPN, CDR2 SVGIG (reference sequence). This CDR3 has 17 amino acids. The germline V and J ends were trimmed by 3 bases and 2 bases, with 20 bases remaining between them. This CDR3 is CAWRTFLGTETGNTIYF. Here the CDR3 DNA reads TGTGCCTGGAGAACCTTCTTAGGTACGGAGACTGGAAACACCATATATTTT.

This clone was counted only a few times. The J gene is TRBJ1-3, the V gene TRBV4-1, with TRBD1 matching 7 bases. The CDR3 spans 15 residues. Germline assignment: CDR1 MGHRA and CDR2 YSYEKL. V was clipped by 6 bases and J by 8 bases; unmatched bases: 13. Here the CDR3 reads CASSHFDRDEDTIYF. The CDR3, as DNA: TGCGCCAGCAGTCACTTTGACAGGGACGAAGACACCATATATTTT.

The chain links TRBV6-5 to TRBJ1-2, with 9 bases aligning to TRBD1. Unmatched junction bases numbered 13, after V lost 6 bases and J lost 8 bases. The CDR3 is 15 amino acids. CDR1 and CDR2 (germline): MNHEY, SVGAGI. The CDR3 here is CASRGDRERLEGYTF. The CDR3, as DNA: TGTGCCAGCAGAGGGGACAGGGAACGTTTGGAAGGCTACACCTTC.

The chain is built from TRBV7-2 and TRBJ2-1; 14 bases fit TRBD2. V lost 5 bases and J lost 9; bases outside the gene matches: 6. This CDR3 comprises 15 residues. Germline V gene sequence: CDR1 SGHTA, CDR2 FQGNSA. CDR3 in DNA: TGTGCCAGCAGCCTAGGACTAGCGGGGGGTAGTGAGCAGTTCTTC. Translation gives CASSLGLAGGSEQFF. Full variable domain (missing parts from reference TRBV7-2 and TRBJ2-1): GAGVSQSPSNKVTEKGKDVELRCDPISGHTALYWYRQSLGQGLEFLIYFQGNSAPDKSGLPSDRFSAERTGGSVSTLTIQRTQQEDSAVYLCASSLGLAGGSEQFFGPGTRLTVL.

The chain uses TRBV7-3 and TRBJ2-3; 7 nucleotides agree with TRBD1. CDR3 size: 15 residues. CDR1 and CDR2 from the germline V gene are SGHTA and FQGTGA. With V trimmed by 4 bases and J by 4 bases, 8 bases remained unmatched. The CDR3 reads CASSSTGTSSDTQYF. The DNA for the CDR3 is TGTGCCAGCAGCTCGACAGGGACCTCATCAGATACGCAGTATTTT.

The J gene is TRBJ1-6, the V gene TRBV4-2, with no clear D. V lost 0 bases, J lost 2 bases, and 11 bases lay in between. Germline V lookup: CDR1 LGHNA, CDR2 YNFKEQ. CDR3 length equals 17 residues. DNA of the CDR3: TGTGCCAGCAGCCAAGAGGACTCAGGACCCTATAATTCACCCCTCCACTTT. It encodes CASSQEDSGPYNSPLHF.

The V call is TRBV11-2, the J call TRBJ2-7; D may be TRBD1 (6 bases). Germline-derived CDR1 and CDR2 are SGHAT and FQNNGV. V was trimmed by 5 bases and J by 0 bases, leaving 20 bases between them. The CDR3 contains 17 residues. The CDR3 DNA follows: TGTGCCAGCAGCCCCAGACGACTTACAGGGACCTCCTACGAGCAGTACTTC. Translated, it gives CASSPRRLTGTSYEQYF.

This chain uses TRBV10-3 with TRBJ1-5; TRBD1 agrees at 9 bases. V shed 5 bases, J shed 2 bases, and the junction held 4 bases outside the gene matches. The CDR3 loop spans 15 amino acids. CDR1 and CDR2 from the germline V gene are ENHRY and SYGVKD. The CDR3 loop reads CAISSDRGGNQPQHF. CDR3 DNA sequence: TGTGCCATCAGTTCGGACAGGGGCGGCAATCAGCCCCAGCATTTT.

The table lists this clone with a few counts. CDR3 nucleotides: TGCGCCAGCACTCCTAGCGGGGGTTACAATGAGCAGTTCTTC. Translating it yields CASTPSGGYNEQFF. The chain recombines TRBV5-1 with TRBJ2-1, with 10 bases identical to TRBD2. The CDR3 is 14 residues long. The junction had 4 bases not matched to a gene; V was cut back by 6 bases and J by 4 bases. In germline, CDR1 is SGHRS, CDR2 YFSETQ.

The chain employs TRBV5-1 and TRBJ2-2; possibly TRBD1 for D (6 bases). Trimming pared 3 bases from V and 3 bases from J, leaving 12 bases between. The V gene's germline CDR1 is SGHRS and CDR2 YFSETQ. The CDR3 extends over 15 amino acids. The CDR3 spells CASSSQGWHTGELFF. In DNA form, the CDR3 reads TGCGCCAGCAGCTCACAGGGATGGCACACCGGGGAGCTGTTTTTT.

On this clone: The junction does not match germline at one end; this may be a read error. This chain connects TRBV9 to TRBJ1-1; a weak D match, TRBD1 (5 bases). Germline CDR1 reads SGDLS; CDR2 reads YYNGEE. CDR3 length: 15 amino acids. The CDR3 region has the DNA TGTGCCAGCAGCGTAGGATTAGGGGCGAACCCTGAAGCTTTCTTT. Encoded protein: CASSVGLGANPEAFF.

The chain recombines TRBV5-4 with TRBJ2-3; maybe TRBD2 (5 bases). The CDR3 spans 15 residues. V dropped 0 bases and J dropped 3 bases, with 11 bases sitting between them. Germline lookup yields CDR1 SGHNT and CDR2 YYREEE (reference sequence). CDR3 bases: TGTGCCAGCAGCTTGGGACGGGGTAGAACAGATACGCAGTATTTT. This encodes CASSLGRGRTDTQYF.

This clone was found once. V usage is TRBV5-8 and J usage is TRBJ2-7; perhaps TRBD2 as D (5 bases). The germline CDR1 and CDR2 sequences are SGHTS and YDEGEE. V was cut by 4 bases and J by 2 bases, with 13 bases left in between. The CDR3 is 14 residues long. The CDR3: CASSRRPQTYEQYF. CDR3 bases: TGTGCCAGCAGCCGGAGGCCCCAGACCTACGAGCAGTACTTC.

The CDR3 DNA reads TGTGCCAGCAGCCAAGAAGCAGCGGGGGGGCGAGAGACCCAGTACTTC. Its protein product is CASSQEAAGGRETQYF. This sequence joins TRBV3-1 (or the pseudogene TRBV3-2) and TRBJ2-5; TRBD2 matches at 10 bases. V dropped 0 bases and J dropped 4; count of bases not matched to a gene: 5. From germline, CDR1 is LGHDT and CDR2 YNNKEL (reference sequence). The CDR3 length is 16 residues.

This chain joins TRBV7-9 and TRBJ2-3; D not resolved. The ends were cut back, 5 bases at V and 2 bases at J, with 8 bases in the middle. The CDR3 runs to 13 residues. Germline-derived CDR1 and CDR2 are SEHNR and FQNEAQ (reference sequence). CDR3 amino acids: CASSIDSTDTQYF. The CDR3 DNA sequence: TGTGCCAGCAGCATCGACTCCACAGATACGCAGTATTTT.

The chain carries TRBV27 and TRBJ1-6, with 7 bases identical to TRBD1. Germline CDR1 reads MNHEY; CDR2 reads SMNVEV (reference sequence). Trimming removed 5 bases from V and 7 bases from J; junction bases left unmatched: 8. CDR3 length: 15 residues. The CDR3 nucleotides read TGTGCCAGCAGTCAAAGGACAGGTTGGAATTCACCCCTCCACTTT. Its translation: CASSQRTGWNSPLHF.

This chain joins TRBV19 and TRBJ1-3; D not resolved. Germline V gives CDR1 LNHDA, CDR2 SQIVND (reference sequence). The CDR3 length is 10 residues. V lost 10 bases and J lost 8, with 9 bases in between. The CDR3 region has the DNA TGTGCCACCTTCGCGGACACCATATATTTT. The encoded protein is CATFADTIYF.

This rearrangement joins TRBV2 to TRBJ1-4; D uncertain. V lost 5 bases to trimming and J lost 1 base, with 5 bases between them. The germline V gene has CDR1 SNHLY and CDR2 FYNNEI. This CDR3 is 13 amino acids long. The CDR3: CASSQITNEKLFF. The CDR3 DNA follows: TGTGCCAGCAGTCAGATAACTAATGAAAAACTGTTTTTT.

The chain is built from TRBV29-1 and TRBJ1-5; perhaps TRBD1 as D (5 bases). Germline V gives CDR1 SQVTM, CDR2 ANQGSEA. This CDR3 has 13 residues. Trimming removed 5 bases at V and 2 bases at J, with 10 bases between. In DNA form, the CDR3 reads TGCAGCGTTCGGGGGGACGGCAATCAGCCCCAGCATTTT. The encoded protein is CSVRGDGNQPQHF.

This chain links TRBV7-9 with TRBJ2-2; TRBD2 is a possible D gene (6 bases). Trimming removed 9 bases from V and 1 base from J, with 15 bases in between. The CDR3 runs 15 residues. Germline CDR1 and CDR2: SEHNR and FQNEAQ (reference sequence). As DNA, the CDR3 is TGTGCCAGTTGGAGGGGAGCTGGGAACACCGGGGAGCTGTTTTTT. Translated: CASWRGAGNTGELFF.

The chain uses TRBV6-1 and TRBJ2-3; 10 bases line up with TRBD2. CDR1 and CDR2 (germline): MNHNS, SASEGT. The CDR3 spans 16 residues. Trimming took 3 bases from V and 1 from J; bases not matched to a gene: 4. The CDR3 DNA follows: TGTGCCAGCAGTGATAAGCGGGGGGGCCGCACAGATACGCAGTATTTT. Translating it yields CASSDKRGGRTDTQYF.

The chain employs TRBV29-1 and TRBJ1-2; D ambiguous. CDR1 is SQVTM, CDR2 ANQGSEA, per germline. V was pared by 0 bases and J by 1 base, with 6 bases between. The CDR3 length is 13 residues. CDR3 nucleotides: TGCAGCGTTGAAGAGGGCGATAACTATGGCTACACCTTC. Translation gives CSVEEGDNYGYTF.